Listed here is a single T cell receptor (beta chain). The CDR3 runs 13 residues. In germline, CDR1 is SGHTA, CDR2 FQGNSA. With 5 bases removed from V and 4 bases from J, the gap between germline ends came to 12 bases. The PCR used 60 Vbeta and 13 Jbeta primers. Assay used: immunoSEQ multiplex PCR; TCRdb lists only in-frame clones, some missing. The sample lists roughly 110,000 clones, roughly 70% occurring once. The data were taken from a study of cytomegalovirus exposure and HLA in healthy donors. The sample was PBMCs. The clonotype was recovered from a male donor in good health and CMV-seropositive. This chain links TRBV7-2 with TRBJ2-7; D possibly corresponds to TRBD2 (5 bases). The CDR3 sequence is CASSPPDLYEQYF. CDR3 nucleotides: TGTGCCAGCAGCCCCCCGGACTTATACGAGCAGTACTTC.